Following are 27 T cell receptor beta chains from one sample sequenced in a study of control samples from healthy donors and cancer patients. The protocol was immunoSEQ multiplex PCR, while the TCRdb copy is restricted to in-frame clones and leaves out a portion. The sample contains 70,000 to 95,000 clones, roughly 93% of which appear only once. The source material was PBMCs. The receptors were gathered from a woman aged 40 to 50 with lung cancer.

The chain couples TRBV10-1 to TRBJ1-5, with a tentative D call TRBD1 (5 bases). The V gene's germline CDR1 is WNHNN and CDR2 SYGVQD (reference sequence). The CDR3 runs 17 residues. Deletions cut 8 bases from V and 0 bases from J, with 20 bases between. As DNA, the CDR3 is TGCGCCAGCCTCTGGGGACCGGGGTGGTATAGCAATCAGCCCCAGCATTTT. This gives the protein CASLWGPGWYSNQPQHF.

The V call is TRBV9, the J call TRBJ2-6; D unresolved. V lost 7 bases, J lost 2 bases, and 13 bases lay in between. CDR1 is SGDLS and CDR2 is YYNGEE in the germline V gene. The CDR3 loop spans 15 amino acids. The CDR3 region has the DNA TGTGCCAGCGGTTTGGAAGGGACTGGGGCCAACGTCCTGACTTTC. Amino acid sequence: CASGLEGTGANVLTF.

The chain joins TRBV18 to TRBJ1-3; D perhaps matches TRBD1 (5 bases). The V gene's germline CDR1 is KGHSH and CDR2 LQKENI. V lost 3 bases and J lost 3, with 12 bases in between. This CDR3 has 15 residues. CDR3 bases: TGTGCCAGCTCACCTCCCGGGGGATATGGAAACACCATATATTTT. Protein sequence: CASSPPGGYGNTIYF. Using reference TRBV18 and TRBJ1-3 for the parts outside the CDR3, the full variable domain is NAGVMQNPRHLVRRRGQEARLRCSPMKGHSHVYWYRQLPEEGLKFMVYLQKENIIDESGMPKERFSAEFPKEGPSILRIQQVVRGDSAAYFCASSPPGGYGNTIYFGEGSWLTVV.

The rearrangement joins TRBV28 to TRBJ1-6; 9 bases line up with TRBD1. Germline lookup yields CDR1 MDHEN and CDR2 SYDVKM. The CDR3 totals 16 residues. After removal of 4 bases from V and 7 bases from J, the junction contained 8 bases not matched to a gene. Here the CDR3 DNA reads TGTGCCAGCAGTTCCGGGACAGGGCATAGAAATTCACCCCTCCACTTT. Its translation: CASSSGTGHRNSPLHF.

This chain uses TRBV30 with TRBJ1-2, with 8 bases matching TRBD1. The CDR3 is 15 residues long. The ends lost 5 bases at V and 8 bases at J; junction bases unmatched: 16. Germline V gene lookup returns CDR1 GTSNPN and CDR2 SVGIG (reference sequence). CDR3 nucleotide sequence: TGTGCCTGGGGTGAGGACAGGGACGGATTAGGAGGCTACACCTTC. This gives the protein CAWGEDRDGLGGYTF. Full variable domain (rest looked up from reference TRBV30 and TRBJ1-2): SQTIHQWPATLVQPVGSPLSLECTVEGTSNPNLYWYRQAAGRGLQLLFYSVGIGQISSEVPQNLSASRPQDRQFILSSKKLLLSDSGFYLCAWGEDRDGLGGYTFGSGTRLTVV.

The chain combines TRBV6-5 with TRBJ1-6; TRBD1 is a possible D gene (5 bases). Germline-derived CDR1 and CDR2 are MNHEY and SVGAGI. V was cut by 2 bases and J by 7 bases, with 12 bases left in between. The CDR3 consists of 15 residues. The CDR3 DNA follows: TGTGCCAGCAGTTACCGTGGGGGGTGGAATTCACCCCTCCACTTT. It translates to CASSYRGGWNSPLHF.

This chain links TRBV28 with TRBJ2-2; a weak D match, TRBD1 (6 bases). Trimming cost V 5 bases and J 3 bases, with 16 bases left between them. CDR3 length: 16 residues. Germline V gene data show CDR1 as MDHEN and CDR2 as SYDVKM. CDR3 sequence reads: CASSPSDRRYTGELFF. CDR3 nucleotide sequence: TGTGCCAGCAGTCCTTCCGACAGGAGGTACACCGGGGAGCTGTTTTTT. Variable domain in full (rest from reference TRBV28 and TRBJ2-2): DVKVTQSSRYLVKRTGEKVFLECVQDMDHENMFWYRQDPGLGLRLIYFSYDVKMKEKGDIPEGYSVSREKKERFSLILESASTNQTSMYLCASSPSDRRYTGELFFGEGSRLTVL.

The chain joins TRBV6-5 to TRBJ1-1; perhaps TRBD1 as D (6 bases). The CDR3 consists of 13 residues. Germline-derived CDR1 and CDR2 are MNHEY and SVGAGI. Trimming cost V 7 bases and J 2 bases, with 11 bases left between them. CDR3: CASTGAGNTEAFF. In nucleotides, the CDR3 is TGTGCCAGCACAGGGGCCGGAAACACTGAAGCTTTCTTT.

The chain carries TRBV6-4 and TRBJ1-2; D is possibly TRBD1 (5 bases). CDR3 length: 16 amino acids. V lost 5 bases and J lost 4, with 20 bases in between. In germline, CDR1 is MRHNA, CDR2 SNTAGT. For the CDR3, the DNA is TGTGCCAGCAGTCCCACCTTTTGGATGGGGCTCTATGGCTACACCTTC. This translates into CASSPTFWMGLYGYTF.

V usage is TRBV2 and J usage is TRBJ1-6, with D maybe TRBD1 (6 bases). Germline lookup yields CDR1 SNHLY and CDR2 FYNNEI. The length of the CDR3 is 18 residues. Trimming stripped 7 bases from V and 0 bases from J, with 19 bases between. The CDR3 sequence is CASKPPGHESSYNSPLHF. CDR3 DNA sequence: TGTGCCAGCAAGCCCCCGGGACACGAAAGCTCCTATAATTCACCCCTCCACTTT.

The CDR3 DNA is TGTGCCAGCAGTGAAGCGTTTGATCGATTTAACTCCTACAATGAGCAGTTCTTC. Protein: CASSEAFDRFNSYNEQFF. This chain links TRBV2 with TRBJ2-1; D is undetermined. V lost 0 bases, J lost 0 bases, and 15 bases lay in between. This CDR3 has 18 amino acids. Germline V gives CDR1 SNHLY, CDR2 FYNNEI. The full variable domain, with the rest looked up from reference TRBV2 and TRBJ2-1, is EPEVTQTPSHQVTQMGQEVILRCVPISNHLYFYWYRQILGQKVEFLVSFYNNEISEKSEIFDDQFSVERPDGSNFTLKIRSTKLEDSAMYFCASSEAFDRFNSYNEQFFGPGTRLTVL.

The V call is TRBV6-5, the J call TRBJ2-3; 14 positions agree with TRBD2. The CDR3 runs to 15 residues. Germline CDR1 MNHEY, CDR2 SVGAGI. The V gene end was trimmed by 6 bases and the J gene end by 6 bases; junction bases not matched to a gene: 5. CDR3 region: CASSTTSGGADTQYF. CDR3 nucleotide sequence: TGTGCCAGCAGCACGACTAGCGGGGGGGCCGATACGCAGTATTTT.

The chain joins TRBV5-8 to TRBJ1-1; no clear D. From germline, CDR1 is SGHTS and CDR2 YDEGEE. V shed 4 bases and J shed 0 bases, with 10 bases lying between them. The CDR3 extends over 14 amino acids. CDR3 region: CASSNFWVNTEAFF. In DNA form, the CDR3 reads TGTGCCAGCAGCAATTTTTGGGTGAACACTGAAGCTTTCTTT. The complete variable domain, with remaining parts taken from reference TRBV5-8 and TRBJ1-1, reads EAGVTQSPTHLIKTRGQQATLRCSPISGHTSVYWYQQALGLGLQFLLWYDEGEERNRGNFPPRFSGRQFPNYSSELNVNALELEDSALYLCASSNFWVNTEAFFGQGTRLTVV.

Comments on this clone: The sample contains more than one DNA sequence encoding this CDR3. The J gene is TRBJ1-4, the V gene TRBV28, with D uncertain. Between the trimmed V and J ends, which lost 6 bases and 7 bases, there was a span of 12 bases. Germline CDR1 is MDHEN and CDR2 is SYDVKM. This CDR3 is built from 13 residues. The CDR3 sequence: CASSQPQGEKLFF. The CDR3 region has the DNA TGTGCCAGCAGCCAACCTCAAGGTGAAAAACTGTTTTTT. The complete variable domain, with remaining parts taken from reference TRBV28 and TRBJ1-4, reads DVKVTQSSRYLVKRTGEKVFLECVQDMDHENMFWYRQDPGLGLRLIYFSYDVKMKEKGDIPEGYSVSREKKERFSLILESASTNQTSMYLCASSQPQGEKLFFGSGTQLSVL.

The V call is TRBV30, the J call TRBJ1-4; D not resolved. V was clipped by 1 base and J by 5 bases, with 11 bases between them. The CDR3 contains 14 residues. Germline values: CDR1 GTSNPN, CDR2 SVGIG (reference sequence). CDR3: CAWSGAKLNEKLFF. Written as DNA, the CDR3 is TGTGCCTGGAGTGGCGCAAAATTGAATGAAAAACTGTTTTTT.

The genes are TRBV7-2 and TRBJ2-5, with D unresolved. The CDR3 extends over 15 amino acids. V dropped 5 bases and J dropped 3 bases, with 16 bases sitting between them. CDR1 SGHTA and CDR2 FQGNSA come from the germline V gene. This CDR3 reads CASSASGRPEETQYF. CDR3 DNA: TGTGCCAGCAGCGCTAGTGGCAGGCCCGAAGAGACCCAGTACTTC.

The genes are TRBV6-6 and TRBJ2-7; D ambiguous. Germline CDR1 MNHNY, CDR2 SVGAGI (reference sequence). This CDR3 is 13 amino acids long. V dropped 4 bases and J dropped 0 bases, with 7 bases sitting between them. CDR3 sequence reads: CASSSGGSYEQYF. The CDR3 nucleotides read TGTGCCAGCAGTTCGGGCGGCTCCTACGAGCAGTACTTC.

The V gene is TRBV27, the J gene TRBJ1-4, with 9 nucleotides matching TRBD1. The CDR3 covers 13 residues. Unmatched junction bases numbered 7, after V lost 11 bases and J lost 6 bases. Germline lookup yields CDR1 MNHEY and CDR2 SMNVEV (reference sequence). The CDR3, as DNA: TGTGCCCTTAACAGACAGGGGGATGAAAAACTGTTTTTT. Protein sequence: CALNRQGDEKLFF. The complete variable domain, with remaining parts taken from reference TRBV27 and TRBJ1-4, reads EAQVTQNPRYLITVTGKKLTVTCSQNMNHEYMSWYRQDPGLGLRQIYYSMNVEVTDKGDVPEGYKVSRKEKRNFPLILESPSPNQTSLYFCALNRQGDEKLFFGSGTQLSVL.

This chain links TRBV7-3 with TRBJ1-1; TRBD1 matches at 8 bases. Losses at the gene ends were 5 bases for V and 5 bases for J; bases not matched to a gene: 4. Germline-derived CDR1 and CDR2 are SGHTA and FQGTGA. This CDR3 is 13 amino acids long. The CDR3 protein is CASSLGQGTEAFF. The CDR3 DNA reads TGTGCCAGCAGCCTAGGACAGGGTACTGAAGCTTTCTTT.

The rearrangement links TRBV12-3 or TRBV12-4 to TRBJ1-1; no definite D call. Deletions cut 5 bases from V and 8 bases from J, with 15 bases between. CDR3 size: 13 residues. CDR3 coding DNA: TGTGCCAGCAGTCCAGTAGGGCGTAGCGAAGCTTTCTTT. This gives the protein CASSPVGRSEAFF.

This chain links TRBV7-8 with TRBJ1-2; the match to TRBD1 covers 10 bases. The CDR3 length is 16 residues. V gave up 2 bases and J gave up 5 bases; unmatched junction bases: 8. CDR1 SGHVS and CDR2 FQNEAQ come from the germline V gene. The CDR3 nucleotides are TGTGCCAGCAGCTTATTGGATCCGGGACAGGGGTATGGCTACACCTTC. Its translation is CASSLLDPGQGYGYTF.

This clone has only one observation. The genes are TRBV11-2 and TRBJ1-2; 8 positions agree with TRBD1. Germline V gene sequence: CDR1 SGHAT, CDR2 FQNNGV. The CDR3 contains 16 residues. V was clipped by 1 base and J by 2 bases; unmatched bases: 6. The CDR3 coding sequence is TGTGCCAGCAGCTTAGCCACAGGGGGAATAAACTATGGCTACACCTTC. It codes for CASSLATGGINYGYTF. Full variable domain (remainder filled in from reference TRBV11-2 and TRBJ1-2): EAGVAQSPRYKIIEKRQSVAFWCNPISGHATLYWYQQILGQGPKLLIQFQNNGVVDDSQLPKDRFSAERLKGVDSTLKIQPAKLEDSAVYLCASSLATGGINYGYTFGSGTRLTVV.

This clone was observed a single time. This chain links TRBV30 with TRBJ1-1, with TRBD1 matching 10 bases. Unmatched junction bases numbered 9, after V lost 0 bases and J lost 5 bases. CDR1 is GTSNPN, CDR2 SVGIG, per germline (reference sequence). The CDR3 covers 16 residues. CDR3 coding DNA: TGTGCCTGGAGTGTACTGGGACAGGGGATGGGGACTGAAGCTTTCTTT. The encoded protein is CAWSVLGQGMGTEAFF. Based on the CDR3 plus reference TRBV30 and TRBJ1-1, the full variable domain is SQTIHQWPATLVQPVGSPLSLECTVEGTSNPNLYWYRQAAGRGLQLLFYSVGIGQISSEVPQNLSASRPQDRQFILSSKKLLLSDSGFYLCAWSVLGQGMGTEAFFGQGTRLTVV.

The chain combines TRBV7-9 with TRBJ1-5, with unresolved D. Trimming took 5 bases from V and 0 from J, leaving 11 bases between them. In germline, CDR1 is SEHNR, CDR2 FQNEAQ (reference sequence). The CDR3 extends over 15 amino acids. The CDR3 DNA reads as TGTGCCAGCAGCCTAGACGGAATTAGCAATCAGCCCCAGCATTTT. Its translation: CASSLDGISNQPQHF.

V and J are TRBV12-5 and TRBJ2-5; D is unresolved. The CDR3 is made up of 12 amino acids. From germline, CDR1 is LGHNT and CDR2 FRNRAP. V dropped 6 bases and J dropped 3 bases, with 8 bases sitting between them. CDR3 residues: CASGKIKETQYF. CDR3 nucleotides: TGTGCTAGTGGAAAGATTAAAGAGACCCAGTACTTC.

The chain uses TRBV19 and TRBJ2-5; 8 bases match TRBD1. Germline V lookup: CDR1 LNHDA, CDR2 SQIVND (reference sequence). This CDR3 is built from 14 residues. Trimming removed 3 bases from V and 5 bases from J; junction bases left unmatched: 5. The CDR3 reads CASSIRGQGETQYF. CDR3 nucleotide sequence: TGTGCCAGTAGTATCAGGGGGCAGGGGGAGACCCAGTACTTC.

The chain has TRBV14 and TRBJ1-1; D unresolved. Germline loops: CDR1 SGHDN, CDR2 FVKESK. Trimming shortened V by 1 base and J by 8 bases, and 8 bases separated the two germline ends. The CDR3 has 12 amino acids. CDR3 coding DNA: TGTGCCAGCAGCCAAGGGAGGGTAGAAGCTTTCTTT. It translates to CASSQGRVEAFF.